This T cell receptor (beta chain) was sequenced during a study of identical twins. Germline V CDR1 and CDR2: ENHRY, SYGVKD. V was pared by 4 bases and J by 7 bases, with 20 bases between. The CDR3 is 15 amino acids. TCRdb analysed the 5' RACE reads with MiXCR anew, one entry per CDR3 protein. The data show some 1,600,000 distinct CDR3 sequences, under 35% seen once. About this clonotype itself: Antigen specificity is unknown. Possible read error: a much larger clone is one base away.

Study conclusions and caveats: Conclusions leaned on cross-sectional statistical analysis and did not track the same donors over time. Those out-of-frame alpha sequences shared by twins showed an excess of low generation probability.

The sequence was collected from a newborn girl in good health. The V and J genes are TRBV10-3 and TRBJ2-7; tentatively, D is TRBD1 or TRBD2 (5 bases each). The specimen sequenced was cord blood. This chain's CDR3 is CAISGLGWGNNEQYF. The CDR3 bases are TGTGCCATCAGTGGCTTGGGCTGGGGGAACAATGAGCAGTACTTC.